Shown below are 28 T cell receptor beta chains from a single sample sequenced in a study of cytomegalovirus exposure and HLA in healthy donors. The PCR used 60 Vbeta and 13 Jbeta primers. Profiling relied on immunoSEQ multiplex PCR, and the TCRdb table lists in-frame clones only, not all of them. The data show approximately 140,000 clones, 75% to 85% seen once. Specimen: PBMCs. All receptors come from a woman aged 40 to 50 in good health and CMV-seropositive.

The rearrangement uses TRBV6-1 and TRBJ2-7; 7 bases agree with TRBD2. Germline assignment: CDR1 MNHNS and CDR2 SASEGT. The CDR3 is 15 residues long. The ends lost 7 bases at V and 4 bases at J; junction bases unmatched: 13. The CDR3 region has the DNA TGTGCCAGCATAGCAATGGGCGGGGGAGCGTACGAGCAGTACTTC. Its translation: CASIAMGGGAYEQYF.

The chain couples TRBV6-1 to TRBJ2-3; 7 nucleotides agree with TRBD1. From germline, CDR1 is MNHNS and CDR2 SASEGT. This CDR3 has 13 residues. Trimming at V came to 5 bases and at J to 7 bases, leaving 6 bases not matched to a gene. The DNA for the CDR3 is TGTGCCAGCAGTATTACAGGGGCTAATACGCAGTATTTT. This sequence encodes CASSITGANTQYF.

V is TRBV23-1 and J is TRBJ1-1, with 10 positions matching TRBD1. TRBV23-1 is an open reading frame, and its role is uncertain. Trimming cost V 0 bases and J 4 bases; bases outside gene matches: 2. The CDR3 is 15 residues long. The CDR3 protein is CASSQSTGGVTEAFF. DNA for the CDR3: TGCGCCAGCAGTCAATCGACAGGGGGCGTCACTGAAGCTTTCTTT.

The V gene is TRBV6-1, the J gene TRBJ1-1; D might be TRBD1 (5 bases). The germline V gene has CDR1 MNHNS and CDR2 SASEGT. The CDR3 consists of 13 residues. Trimming took 6 bases from V and 0 from J, leaving 8 bases between them. CDR3 in DNA: TGTGCCAGCAGCCCCAGGGTGAACACTGAAGCTTTCTTT. Its translation is CASSPRVNTEAFF.

This chain uses TRBV7-9 with TRBJ1-4, with D perhaps matching TRBD1 (6 bases). The CDR3 runs 13 residues. Trimming pared 6 bases from V and 5 bases from J, leaving 10 bases between. Germline V gene sequence: CDR1 SEHNR, CDR2 FQNEAQ (reference sequence). The DNA for the CDR3 is TGTGCCAGCAGTCTACAGGGAAATGAAAAACTGTTTTTT. It encodes CASSLQGNEKLFF.

The chain has TRBV4-1 and TRBJ2-3; the match to TRBD2 covers 8 bases. CDR1 and CDR2 from the germline V gene are MGHRA and YSYEKL. The CDR3 is 15 amino acids. J gave up 5 bases and V 1 base, and 5 bases lay outside the gene matches. The DNA of the CDR3 is TGCGCCAGCAGCCAAGGTCGGGAGGGGATAGATACGCAGTATTTT. It is translated as CASSQGREGIDTQYF.

The rearrangement joins TRBV6-4 to TRBJ2-1; TRBD2 aligns across 9 bases. The germline gives CDR1 MRHNA, CDR2 SNTAGT. This CDR3 has 15 amino acids. The junction had 2 bases not matched to a gene; V was cut back by 4 bases and J by 1 base. The CDR3 nucleotides are TGTGCCAGCAGTGTCCTAGCGGGGTCCTACAATGAGCAGTTCTTC. Translated, it gives CASSVLAGSYNEQFF.

This clone was counted only a few times. The chain combines TRBV27 with TRBJ2-5, with a weak D call TRBD1 (6 bases). Germline CDR1 is MNHEY and CDR2 is SMNVEV (reference sequence). V shed 2 bases and J shed 5 bases, with 12 bases lying between them. This CDR3 contains 14 residues. CDR3 sequence reads: CASSLGQGFETQYF. CDR3 nucleotide sequence: TGTGCCAGCAGTTTAGGGCAGGGGTTCGAGACCCAGTACTTC.

This clone appeared a single time. The rearrangement links TRBV5-4 to TRBJ2-5; 7 nucleotides line up with TRBD1. Looked up from germline, CDR1 is SGHNT and CDR2 is YYREEE (reference sequence). Trimming cost V 3 bases and J 4 bases; bases outside gene matches: 3. The CDR3 totals 13 residues. Here the CDR3 reads CASSWDSRETQYF. DNA of the CDR3: TGTGCCAGCAGCTGGGACAGTCGAGAGACCCAGTACTTC.

Notes on this clone: The same CDR3 is also encoded by other DNA sequences in this sample. The genes are TRBV6-5 and TRBJ2-5; 8 positions agree with TRBD1. The trim removed 4 bases at V and 3 bases at J, leaving 1 base unmatched. Germline CDR1 reads MNHEY; CDR2 reads SVGAGI. This CDR3 has 13 amino acids. CDR3 in amino acids: CASSLDREETQYF. In DNA form, the CDR3 reads TGTGCCAGCAGTTTGGACAGGGAAGAGACCCAGTACTTC.

This clone was counted a single time. This chain joins TRBV11-2 and TRBJ2-1, with 13 bases lining up with TRBD2. V shed 3 bases and J 10 bases; nucleotides not matched to a gene: 9. Germline-derived CDR1 and CDR2 are SGHAT and FQNNGV. The CDR3 has 16 amino acids. CDR3: CASSFVRTSGSGEQFF. DNA of the CDR3: TGTGCCAGCAGCTTCGTTCGGACTAGCGGGAGTGGGGAGCAGTTCTTC.

This rearrangement joins TRBV6-5 to TRBJ2-7; D is possibly TRBD1 (6 bases). Germline CDR1 and CDR2: MNHEY and SVGAGI. The ends were cut back, 1 base at V and 4 bases at J, with 14 bases in the middle. The CDR3 contains 15 residues. CDR3 sequence (DNA): TGTGCCAGCAGTTACTTGAAGACAGGCCGTTACGAGCAGTACTTC. Residues: CASSYLKTGRYEQYF.

This chain connects TRBV11-2 to TRBJ2-3, with 10 positions matching TRBD2. J gave up 5 bases and V 5 bases, and 10 bases lay outside the gene matches. This CDR3 has 16 residues. The germline V gene encodes CDR1 SGHAT and CDR2 FQNNGV. The CDR3 loop is CASSKAGGLGKDTQYF. The CDR3 DNA reads as TGTGCCAGCAGCAAAGCGGGAGGGCTGGGGAAAGATACGCAGTATTTT.

This clone was detected a few times. This chain links TRBV19 with TRBJ2-3, with 9 bases matching TRBD1. CDR1 and CDR2 (germline): LNHDA, SQIVND (reference sequence). The junction had 7 bases not matched to a gene; V was cut back by 2 bases and J by 4 bases. There are 16 residues in the CDR3. CDR3: CASSILRTGAADTQYF. The CDR3 nucleotides read TGTGCCAGTAGTATACTAAGGACAGGGGCGGCAGATACGCAGTATTTT.

As concerns this clone: The junction and the germline gene differ at one end; a read error may be behind it. This chain uses TRBV2 with TRBJ1-4; no clear D gene. This CDR3 spans 14 amino acids. CDR1 SNHLY and CDR2 FYNNEI come from the germline V gene. The DNA of the CDR3 is TGTGCCCCCCACGAAACTTGGACTAATGAAGAACTGTTTTTT. Translating gives CAPHETWTNEELFF.

V usage is TRBV29-1 and J usage is TRBJ2-7; 7 nucleotides match TRBD1. This CDR3 has 12 amino acids. The junction had 5 bases not matched to a gene; V was cut back by 6 bases and J by 3 bases. Germline V lookup: CDR1 SQVTM, CDR2 ANQGSEA. The CDR3 is CSVRDSGYEQYF. The CDR3 DNA reads as TGCAGCGTGAGGGACAGTGGCTACGAGCAGTACTTC.

This chain uses TRBV2 with TRBJ1-6; 9 positions match TRBD1. CDR1 is SNHLY and CDR2 is FYNNEI in the germline V gene. CDR3 length equals 18 residues. Trimming removed 6 bases from V and 9 bases from J; junction bases left unmatched: 18. In nucleotides, the CDR3 is TGTGCCAGCAGACCTAACCCTTCGAAGGACAGGGGTGTTTCACCCCTCCACTTT. Translation: CASRPNPSKDRGVSPLHF.

CDR3 in amino acids: CAISDGYSNQPQHF. Written as DNA, the CDR3 is TGTGCCATCAGTGACGGGTATAGCAATCAGCCCCAGCATTTT. The genes are TRBV10-3 and TRBJ1-5; no definite D call. The CDR3 sequence is 14 residues long. The V end lost 3 bases, the J end lost 0 bases, and 6 bases lay between the germline ends. Germline assignment: CDR1 ENHRY and CDR2 SYGVKD.

The chain links TRBV6-6 to TRBJ1-2, with 8 bases identical to TRBD1. The CDR3 has 16 residues. J lost 4 bases, V lost 6 bases, and 13 bases had no gene match. Per germline, CDR1 MNHNY and CDR2 SVGAGI (reference sequence). CDR3 in amino acids: CASRNPTRQGPYGYTF. The CDR3 DNA is TGTGCCAGCAGGAATCCTACACGACAGGGGCCCTATGGCTACACCTTC.

The chain combines TRBV7-6 with TRBJ2-7; weak D call: TRBD2 (6 bases). From germline, CDR1 is SGHVS and CDR2 FNYEAQ. The CDR3 is 17 residues long. The germline V and J ends were trimmed by 1 base and 2 bases, with 18 bases remaining between them. The CDR3 here is CASSLERTPGLAYEQYF. CDR3 in DNA: TGTGCCAGCAGCTTAGAACGTACACCGGGACTTGCCTACGAGCAGTACTTC.

V gene TRBV13 combines with J gene TRBJ2-3; D is perhaps TRBD2 (5 bases). Trimming shortened V by 6 bases and J by 0 bases, and 10 bases separated the two germline ends. Germline V CDR1 and CDR2: PRHDT, FYEKMQ (reference sequence). CDR3 length: 14 residues. The CDR3 loop is CASREVGSTDTQYF. CDR3 sequence (DNA): TGTGCCAGCAGGGAGGTGGGAAGCACAGATACGCAGTATTTT.

V and J are TRBV19 and TRBJ1-5; maybe TRBD1 (6 bases). Germline V gene data show CDR1 as LNHDA and CDR2 as SQIVND (reference sequence). This CDR3 is built from 14 residues. The V end lost 3 bases, the J end lost 1 base, and 7 bases lay between the germline ends. The CDR3 sequence: CASSITGSNQPQHF. CDR3 in DNA: TGTGCCAGTAGTATCACAGGGAGCAATCAGCCCCAGCATTTT. The whole variable domain, remainder taken from reference TRBV19 and TRBJ1-5, is DGGITQSPKYLFRKEGQNVTLSCEQNLNHDAMYWYRQDPGQGLRLIYYSQIVNDFQKGDIAEGYSVSREKKESFPLTVTSAQKNPTAFYLCASSITGSNQPQHFGDGTRLSIL.

This clone was counted a few times. The CDR3 here is CASSENRGLNEKLFF. As DNA, the CDR3 is TGTGCCAGCAGCGAGAACAGGGGCCTAAATGAAAAACTGTTTTTT. The genes are TRBV5-6 and TRBJ1-4, with TRBD1 matching over 7 bases. The CDR3 loop spans 15 amino acids. The V segment lost 4 bases and the J segment 5 bases; nucleotides outside the gene matches: 8. CDR1 and CDR2 (germline): SGHDT, YYEEEE.

V usage is TRBV4-1 and J usage is TRBJ1-1; D remains unclear. The germline V gene has CDR1 MGHRA and CDR2 YSYEKL. Trimming pared 0 bases from V and 11 bases from J, leaving 13 bases between. There are 13 residues in the CDR3. CDR3 protein: CASSQDEALEAFF. The CDR3 coding sequence is TGCGCCAGCAGCCAAGACGAGGCCCTAGAGGCTTTCTTT.

The rearrangement joins TRBV2 to TRBJ2-5; 7 bases are a match to TRBD1. In germline, CDR1 is SNHLY, CDR2 FYNNEI. CDR3 length equals 14 residues. Germline trimming cut 5 bases from V and 5 bases from J; bases unmatched to any gene: 8. This chain's CDR3 is CASSRRQGGETQYF. CDR3 sequence (DNA): TGTGCCAGCAGTAGGAGACAGGGCGGGGAGACCCAGTACTTC.

V and J are TRBV5-1 and TRBJ2-5; 9 nucleotides agree with TRBD2. CDR3 length: 15 residues. The trim removed 4 bases at V and 1 base at J, leaving 5 bases unmatched. The germline V gene encodes CDR1 SGHRS and CDR2 YFSETQ. This CDR3 reads CASSVGTSSQETQYF. The DNA of the CDR3 is TGCGCCAGCAGCGTAGGGACTAGCAGCCAAGAGACCCAGTACTTC.

The chain has TRBV7-2 and TRBJ2-3; D remains unclear. CDR1 SGHTA and CDR2 FQGNSA come from the germline V gene. Trimming removed 1 base from V and 9 bases from J, with 17 bases in between. CDR3 length: 15 residues. CDR3 in amino acids: CASSLVGSPDETQYF. CDR3 DNA sequence: TGTGCCAGCAGCTTAGTGGGCTCCCCAGACGAGACGCAGTATTTT. The full variable domain, completed using reference TRBV7-2 and TRBJ2-3, is GAGVSQSPSNKVTEKGKDVELRCDPISGHTALYWYRQSLGQGLEFLIYFQGNSAPDKSGLPSDRFSAERTGGSVSTLTIQRTQQEDSAVYLCASSLVGSPDETQYFGPGTRLTVL.

This chain joins TRBV5-1 and TRBJ2-7, with 10 bases that match TRBD2. Trimming at V came to 2 bases and at J to 4 bases, leaving 3 bases not matched to a gene. There are 14 residues in the CDR3. CDR1 is SGHRS and CDR2 is YFSETQ in the germline V gene. The CDR3 spells CASSFGTSAYEQYF. The CDR3 DNA sequence: TGCGCCAGCAGCTTCGGGACTAGCGCTTACGAGCAGTACTTC.